One and the same sample provided the 30 T cell receptor beta chains below, sequenced in a study of blood T cell repertoires in COVID-19. Method: immunoSEQ multiplex PCR; TCRdb's copy keeps in-frame clones and lacks some. Seen here are about 70,000 clones, 60% to 80% observed once, and the top ten hold about 10%. Sequencing was carried out using peripheral blood. These receptors were obtained from a human donor in a cohort sampled during active COVID-19.

V and J are TRBV30 and TRBJ1-5; D is uncertain. In germline, CDR1 is GTSNPN, CDR2 SVGIG (reference sequence). This CDR3 is 13 amino acids long. The germline V and J ends were trimmed by 0 bases and 5 bases, with 8 bases remaining between them. The CDR3 nucleotides are TGTGCCTGGAGTGTAAGGGAGGATCAGCCCCAGCATTTT. Amino acid sequence: CAWSVREDQPQHF.

V gene TRBV6-2 or TRBV6-3 combines with J gene TRBJ1-1, with 10 bases matching TRBD1. V was clipped by 5 bases and J by 5 bases; unmatched bases: 5. The CDR3 length is 14 residues. Germline loops: CDR1 MNHEY, CDR2 SVGEGT. As DNA, the CDR3 is TGTGCCAGCAGTCTGGACAGGGGGAGGACTGAAGCTTTCTTT. Protein: CASSLDRGRTEAFF.

The CDR3 nucleotides are TGTGCCTGGACTCCCAACCAGGGCCTATCGAAAAACATTCAGTACTTC. This gives the protein CAWTPNQGLSKNIQYF. The chain couples TRBV30 to TRBJ2-4; D possibly corresponds to TRBD1 (5 bases). The germline V gene encodes CDR1 GTSNPN and CDR2 SVGIG (reference sequence). The V gene lost 4 bases and the J gene lost 4 bases, with 20 bases spanning the gap. The CDR3 has 16 residues.

The chain links TRBV27 to TRBJ1-6; TRBD1 aligns across 7 bases. J gave up 11 bases and V 5 bases, and 9 bases lay outside the gene matches. CDR1 MNHEY and CDR2 SMNVEV come from the germline V gene (reference sequence). The CDR3 spans 14 residues. The CDR3 is CASSAGQALTPLHF. The CDR3 DNA is TGTGCCAGCAGTGCTGGACAGGCTCTGACACCCCTCCACTTT.

The rearrangement links TRBV19 to TRBJ1-2; 9 bases are shared with TRBD1. There are 14 residues in the CDR3. The V gene end was trimmed by 5 bases and the J gene end by 4 bases; junction bases not matched to a gene: 5. Germline V lookup: CDR1 LNHDA, CDR2 SQIVND (reference sequence). CDR3 protein: CASSPWTGAYGYTF. Here the CDR3 DNA reads TGTGCCAGTAGTCCCTGGACAGGGGCCTATGGCTACACCTTC.

J is TRBJ2-7 and V is TRBV24-1; possible D gene TRBD1, 6 bases. The CDR3 spans 15 residues. The germline gives CDR1 KGHDR, CDR2 SFDVKD. V was cut by 2 bases and J by 0 bases, with 10 bases left in between. The CDR3 bases are TGTGCCACCAGTGATTCCCAGGGGACCTCCTACGAGCAGTACTTC. It specifies CATSDSQGTSYEQYF.

The chain has TRBV11-3 and TRBJ2-7; weak D call: TRBD2 (7 bases). This CDR3 has 17 residues. The germline V gene has CDR1 SGHNT and CDR2 YENEEA. The germline V and J ends were trimmed by 1 base and 0 bases, with 16 bases remaining between them. CDR3 DNA: TGTGCCAGCAGCTTAGGTTCGCGGGGGCTCAGCTCCTACGAGCAGTACTTC. Residues: CASSLGSRGLSSYEQYF.

This chain uses TRBV5-1 with TRBJ2-7, with D perhaps matching TRBD1 (6 bases). The CDR3 loop spans 14 amino acids. The germline gives CDR1 SGHRS, CDR2 YFSETQ. The ends were cut back, 4 bases at V and 4 bases at J, with 15 bases in the middle. In DNA, the CDR3 is TGCGCCAGCAGCCCCTACGGGACACCATACGAGCAGTACTTC. This gives the protein CASSPYGTPYEQYF.

The rearrangement uses TRBV11-1 and TRBJ2-7; 12 bases match TRBD2. The CDR3 covers 15 residues. The V gene's germline CDR1 is SGHAT and CDR2 FQDESV (reference sequence). V shed 5 bases and J 0 bases; nucleotides not matched to a gene: 2. CDR3 DNA: TGTGCCAGCAGCACTAGCGGGGGGCCCTCCTACGAGCAGTACTTC. Its translation: CASSTSGGPSYEQYF.

This clone was seen only once. The V call is TRBV5-1, the J call TRBJ1-1, with TRBD1 matching over 10 bases. Germline loops: CDR1 SGHRS, CDR2 YFSETQ. CDR3 size: 17 residues. V lost 4 bases and J lost 4; bases outside the gene matches: 13. Written as DNA, the CDR3 is TGCGCCAGCAGCCCGACAGGGGGCACGAAAATGCTCACTGAAGCTTTCTTT. It translates to CASSPTGGTKMLTEAFF.

The chain combines TRBV11-2 with TRBJ1-5; a weak D match, TRBD1 (6 bases). Per the germline V gene, CDR1 is SGHAT and CDR2 is FQNNGV. V gave up 6 bases and J gave up 4 bases, with 13 bases separating them. This CDR3 is 14 amino acids long. The CDR3 sequence: CASSRQGRNQPQHF. The CDR3 nucleotides are TGTGCCAGCAGTCGTCAGGGGAGAAATCAGCCCCAGCATTTT.

The chain links TRBV9 to TRBJ2-7; 7 bases are a match to TRBD1. This CDR3 is 16 amino acids long. In germline, CDR1 is SGDLS, CDR2 YYNGEE. The V gene end was trimmed by 0 bases and the J gene end by 3 bases; junction bases not matched to a gene: 9. CDR3 coding DNA: TGTGCCAGCAGCGTAGGCGTTGCAGGGGGACGCTACGAGCAGTACTTC. This gives the protein CASSVGVAGGRYEQYF.

The sample holds one count of this clone. The rearrangement joins TRBV10-3 to TRBJ1-1, with D possibly TRBD1 on 5 matching bases. Germline V CDR1 and CDR2: ENHRY, SYGVKD. V shed 8 bases and J shed 11 bases, with 21 bases lying between them. This CDR3 is 13 amino acids long. The chain's CDR3 is CAIAGVGLGRAFF. The CDR3 DNA reads TGTGCCATCGCGGGAGTGGGACTTGGACGGGCTTTCTTT.

This sequence joins TRBV7-9 and TRBJ2-5; a weak D match, TRBD2 (6 bases). Germline CDR1 reads SEHNR; CDR2 reads FQNEAQ (reference sequence). This CDR3 region has 14 residues. The V end lost 4 bases, the J end lost 2 bases, and 11 bases lay between the germline ends. The chain's CDR3 is CASSSAGKQETQYF. The CDR3 region has the DNA TGTGCCAGCAGCTCCGCGGGGAAACAAGAGACCCAGTACTTC. The full variable domain, its missing parts supplied by reference TRBV7-9 and TRBJ2-5, is DTGVSQNPRHKITKRGQNVTFRCDPISEHNRLYWYRQTLGQGPEFLTYFQNEAQLEKSRLLSDRFSAERPKGSFSTLEIQRTEQGDSAMYLCASSSAGKQETQYFGPGTRLLVL.

This clone appeared a few times. The rearrangement links TRBV18 to TRBJ1-4; D gene ambiguous. Germline V gene sequence: CDR1 KGHSH, CDR2 LQKENI. The CDR3 totals 13 residues. Trimming pared 2 bases from V and 5 bases from J, leaving 6 bases between. The CDR3 DNA sequence: TGTGCCAGCTCACCAGGGAGGAATGAAAAACTGTTTTTT. This sequence encodes CASSPGRNEKLFF.

This clone was detected only a few times. As DNA, the CDR3 is TGTGCCAGCAGTCAACGTCACAACAACCGGGGTTCACCCCTCCACTTT. This encodes CASSQRHNNRGSPLHF. The chain carries TRBV25-1 and TRBJ1-6; D uncertain. V dropped 5 bases and J dropped 9 bases, with 20 bases sitting between them. Germline assignment: CDR1 MGHDK and CDR2 SYGVNS. The CDR3 contains 16 residues.

This clone turned up a few times. V gene TRBV7-9 combines with J gene TRBJ1-1; perhaps TRBD1 as D (5 bases). The CDR3 extends over 15 amino acids. Trimming shortened V by 0 bases and J by 1 base, and 9 bases separated the two germline ends. CDR1 and CDR2 from the germline V gene are SEHNR and FQNEAQ (reference sequence). This CDR3 is CASSLAGQRNTEAFF. CDR3 bases: TGTGCCAGCAGCTTAGCGGGGCAGAGGAACACTGAAGCTTTCTTT.

The V gene is TRBV7-9, the J gene TRBJ2-7, with TRBD1 matching 10 bases. Germline V gene sequence: CDR1 SEHNR, CDR2 FQNEAQ (reference sequence). J gave up 1 base and V 4 bases, and 7 bases lay outside the gene matches. The CDR3 contains 16 residues. The DNA for the CDR3 is TGTGCCAGCAGCTCCAGGGACAGGGGTACTTCCTACGAGCAGTACTTC. Protein sequence: CASSSRDRGTSYEQYF.

The rearrangement uses TRBV3-1 (or the pseudogene TRBV3-2) and TRBJ1-6, with 7 positions matching TRBD1. CDR1 LGHDT and CDR2 YNNKEL come from the germline V gene (reference sequence). After removal of 4 bases from V and 2 bases from J, the junction contained 8 bases not matched to a gene. The CDR3 covers 17 residues. The CDR3 loop is CASSRGQLGAYNSPLHF. The CDR3 coding sequence is TGTGCCAGCAGCCGGGGACAGCTAGGGGCCTATAATTCACCCCTCCACTTT.

V usage is TRBV7-8 and J usage is TRBJ2-7; TRBD1 agrees at 7 bases. Germline V gene lookup returns CDR1 SGHVS and CDR2 FQNEAQ. V gave up 4 bases and J gave up 3 bases; unmatched junction bases: 6. There are 14 residues in the CDR3. This CDR3 is CASSSETGIYEQYF. CDR3 nucleotide sequence: TGTGCCAGCAGCTCCGAGACAGGGATCTACGAGCAGTACTTC. The whole variable domain, remainder taken from reference TRBV7-8 and TRBJ2-7, is GAGVSQSPRYKVAKRGQDVALRCDPISGHVSLFWYQQALGQGPEFLTYFQNEAQLDKSGLPSDRFFAERPEGSVSTLKIQRTQQEDSAVYLCASSSETGIYEQYFGPGTRLTVT.

The chain is built from TRBV19 and TRBJ1-2; perhaps TRBD1 as D (6 bases). The ends were cut back, 6 bases at V and 0 bases at J, with 11 bases in the middle. CDR3 size: 14 residues. Germline-derived CDR1 and CDR2 are LNHDA and SQIVND (reference sequence). The CDR3 bases are TGTGCCAGTAGGCCGGGACAAGCTAACTATGGCTACACCTTC. Protein product: CASRPGQANYGYTF.

This rearrangement joins TRBV15 to TRBJ2-7; 10 bases map to TRBD2. Germline V gene lookup returns CDR1 LNHNV and CDR2 YYDKDF (reference sequence). V trimming: 1 base; J trimming: 9 bases; junction bases outside the gene matches: 9. The CDR3 sequence is 15 residues long. The CDR3 DNA is TGTGCCACCAGCAGAGTCCCTAGCGGGGGCAGGGGGCAGTACTTC. The encoded protein is CATSRVPSGGRGQYF. Drawing the rest from reference TRBV15 and TRBJ2-7, the complete variable domain is DAMVIQNPRYQVTQFGKPVTLSCSQTLNHNVMYWYQQKSSQAPKLLFHYYDKDFNNEADTPDNFQSRRPNTSFCFLDIRSPGLGDTAMYLCATSRVPSGGRGQYFGPGTRLTVT.

The chain links TRBV18 to TRBJ2-7; D is possibly TRBD1 (5 bases). CDR1 KGHSH and CDR2 LQKENI come from the germline V gene. The ends were cut back, 5 bases at V and 0 bases at J, with 11 bases in the middle. CDR3 size: 14 residues. The CDR3, as DNA: TGTGCCAGCTCAACCAAGGACACCTCCTACGAGCAGTACTTC. It encodes CASSTKDTSYEQYF.

The chain carries TRBV5-4 and TRBJ1-1; D may be TRBD1 (5 bases). Germline V gives CDR1 SGHNT, CDR2 YYREEE (reference sequence). The V and J ends lost 1 base and 1 base respectively, with 11 bases between them. This CDR3 comprises 15 residues. CDR3 protein: CASSLYRNTNTEAFF. For the CDR3, the DNA is TGTGCCAGCAGCTTGTACAGGAATACGAACACTGAAGCTTTCTTT.

This chain uses TRBV7-9 with TRBJ1-2; possibly TRBD1 for D (5 bases). CDR3 length: 13 amino acids. V was shortened by 6 bases and J by 8 bases, with 16 bases between the two germline ends. The V gene's germline CDR1 is SEHNR and CDR2 FQNEAQ (reference sequence). CDR3 in amino acids: CASRKSQGEGYTF. CDR3 DNA sequence: TGTGCCAGCAGGAAATCCCAGGGTGAAGGCTACACCTTC.

The chain carries TRBV28 and TRBJ1-5; D is perhaps TRBD1 (6 bases). CDR3 size: 16 residues. Trimming removed 5 bases from V and 3 bases from J, with 17 bases in between. Per the germline V gene, CDR1 is MDHEN and CDR2 is SYDVKM. CDR3 residues: CASSLARGGHNQPQHF. In DNA, the CDR3 is TGTGCCAGCAGTCTCGCGAGGGGGGGTCACAATCAGCCCCAGCATTTT.

The chain uses TRBV10-3 and TRBJ2-3; maybe TRBD2 (5 bases). The V end was cut by 4 bases, the J end by 5 bases, with 13 bases between. The CDR3 runs to 14 residues. Germline CDR1 and CDR2: ENHRY and SYGVKD. The CDR3 region is CAISASDRGDTQYF. CDR3 sequence (DNA): TGTGCCATCAGTGCCTCGGACCGGGGAGATACGCAGTATTTT.

Only a few counts were recorded for this clone. V usage is TRBV30 and J usage is TRBJ1-5, with D hard to call. Trimming shortened V by 0 bases and J by 3 bases, and 6 bases separated the two germline ends. Germline V gene data show CDR1 as GTSNPN and CDR2 as SVGIG (reference sequence). This CDR3 has 13 residues. The CDR3 coding sequence is TGTGCCTGGAGTGTTTCACTCAATCAGCCCCAGCATTTT. Its protein product is CAWSVSLNQPQHF. The complete variable domain, with remaining parts taken from reference TRBV30 and TRBJ1-5, reads SQTIHQWPATLVQPVGSPLSLECTVEGTSNPNLYWYRQAAGRGLQLLFYSVGIGQISSEVPQNLSASRPQDRQFILSSKKLLLSDSGFYLCAWSVSLNQPQHFGDGTRLSIL.

This clone was seen once. V gene TRBV5-1 combines with J gene TRBJ2-5; D is perhaps TRBD1 (7 bases). V was trimmed by 3 bases and J by 4 bases, leaving 13 bases between them. CDR1 and CDR2 from the germline V gene are SGHRS and YFSETQ. The CDR3 sequence is 14 residues long. This chain's CDR3 is CASSSIQGGETQYF. For the CDR3, the DNA is TGCGCCAGCAGCTCGATCCAGGGGGGAGAGACCCAGTACTTC. Based on the CDR3 plus reference TRBV5-1 and TRBJ2-5, the full variable domain is KAGVTQTPRYLIKTRGQQVTLSCSPISGHRSVSWYQQTPGQGLQFLFEYFSETQRNKGNFPGRFSGRQFSNSRSEMNVSTLELGDSALYLCASSSIQGGETQYFGPGTRLLVL.

The J gene is TRBJ1-2, the V gene TRBV5-6, with TRBD1 matching over 10 bases. V lost 4 bases, J lost 4 bases, and 7 bases stayed unmatched. Germline loops: CDR1 SGHDT, CDR2 YYEEEE. The CDR3 runs 15 residues. CDR3 sequence reads: CASSRRDRGPYGYTF. CDR3 coding DNA: TGTGCCAGCAGCAGGAGGGACAGGGGACCCTATGGCTACACCTTC.